Reported below is one T cell receptor (beta chain). The antigen remains unidentified. V shed 6 bases, J shed 6 bases, and the junction held 10 bases outside the gene matches. The CDR3 loop spans 15 amino acids. Germline values: CDR1 MNHNY, CDR2 SVGAGI (reference sequence). These data belong to a study of monozygotic twins with cystic fibrosis. Study-level background: Three micrograms of fragmented DNA underwent approximately 15 PCR cycles for library preparation. The study, taken as a whole, reports: In 13 of 16 pairs, V gene usage was closest to the co-twin's. Median Simpson clonality of about 0.01 suggested naive T cells predominated.

Profiled with immunoSEQ multiplex PCR; TCRdb holds only in-frame clones, not every one. In the table there are tens of thousands of clones, 95% to 98% of which are singletons. The receptor was isolated from a girl aged 10-17 years with cystic fibrosis. Sequenced: blood. V is TRBV6-6 and J is TRBJ2-7, with TRBD1 identical over 11 bases. CDR3 DNA: TGTGCCAGCAGCTATCTTGGACAGGGGGCGGGCGAGCAGTACGTC. Encoded protein: CASSYLGQGAGEQYV.